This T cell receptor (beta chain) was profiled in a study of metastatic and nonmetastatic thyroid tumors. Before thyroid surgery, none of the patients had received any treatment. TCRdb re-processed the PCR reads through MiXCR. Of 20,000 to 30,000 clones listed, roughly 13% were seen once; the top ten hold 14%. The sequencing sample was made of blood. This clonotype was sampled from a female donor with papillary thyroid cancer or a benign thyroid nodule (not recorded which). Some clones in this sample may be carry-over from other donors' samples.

In nucleotides, the CDR3 is TGTGCCAGCAGCTTGGCTAGCGGGCCCTACGAGCAGTACTTC. This gives the protein CASSLASGPYEQYF. This chain joins TRBV5-5 and TRBJ2-7; TRBD2 aligns across 8 bases. The germline CDR1 and CDR2 sequences are SGHKS and YYEKEE (reference sequence). CDR3 length: 14 amino acids. Trimming cost V 0 bases and J 2 bases; bases outside gene matches: 1.